What follows are 18 T cell receptor beta chains derived from one specimen sequenced in a study of CD8+ T cells in alopecia areata. Extracted RNA was reverse transcribed, and the resulting cDNA served as sequencing template. The repertoire was sequenced with immunoSEQ multiplex PCR; TCRdb's copy has only in-frame clones and lacks some. The table records about 130,000 clones, around 60% of them present only once. The specimen was CD4+ T cells sorted from blood, collected at week 0. The source is a human donor with alopecia areata.

This clone was observed once. V and J are TRBV13 and TRBJ2-5, with D possibly matching TRBD1 (6 bases). This CDR3 has 16 amino acids. Germline CDR1 reads PRHDT; CDR2 reads FYEKMQ (reference sequence). V dropped 5 bases and J dropped 5 bases, with 21 bases sitting between them. Written as DNA, the CDR3 is TGTGCCAGCAGCCGATCAGGGTTCCTCCAGGGGGAGACCCAGTACTTC. Its translation: CASSRSGFLQGETQYF.

This clone was detected only a few times. Within the sample, other DNA sequences also encode this same CDR3. The chain is built from TRBV30 and TRBJ1-5; D ambiguous. Trimming removed 1 base at V and 0 bases at J, with 4 bases between. This CDR3 spans 13 amino acids. The germline CDR1 and CDR2 sequences are GTSNPN and SVGIG (reference sequence). The CDR3 coding sequence is TGTGCCTGGAGTGGTAATAGCAATCAGCCCCAGCATTTT. It yields the protein CAWSGNSNQPQHF.

The CDR3 DNA reads TGCGCCAGCAGCTATAGCGGGCTCACCGGGGAGCTGTTTTTT. Its translation: CASSYSGLTGELFF. The chain links TRBV5-1 to TRBJ2-2, with TRBD2 matching over 7 bases. The V segment lost 3 bases and the J segment 4 bases; nucleotides outside the gene matches: 3. Germline CDR1 SGHRS, CDR2 YFSETQ. This CDR3 has 14 amino acids. Looking up the rest from reference TRBV5-1 and TRBJ2-2 gives the full variable domain: KAGVTQTPRYLIKTRGQQVTLSCSPISGHRSVSWYQQTPGQGLQFLFEYFSETQRNKGNFPGRFSGRQFSNSRSEMNVSTLELGDSALYLCASSYSGLTGELFFGEGSRLTVL.

This chain links TRBV27 with TRBJ1-2; D is ambiguous. CDR1 is MNHEY, CDR2 SMNVEV, per germline (reference sequence). Trimming cost V 2 bases and J 8 bases, with 0 bases left between them. CDR3 length: 9 amino acids. The CDR3 nucleotides are TGTGCCAGCAGTTTAGGCTACACCTTC. It translates to CASSLGYTF.

This clone showed up just a few times. CDR3 residues: CASSGSGGFYNEQFF. Here the CDR3 DNA reads TGTGCCAGCAGTGGTAGCGGGGGGTTTTACAATGAGCAGTTCTTC. This chain joins TRBV25-1 and TRBJ2-1; 10 nucleotides line up with TRBD2. The CDR3 runs to 15 residues. V was pared by 4 bases and J by 4 bases, with 4 bases of the junction left unmatched. Germline assignment: CDR1 MGHDK and CDR2 SYGVNS. The entire variable domain, with the rest obtained from reference TRBV25-1 and TRBJ2-1, is as follows: EADIYQTPRYLVIGTGKKITLECSQTMGHDKMYWYQQDPGMELHLIHYSYGVNSTEKGDLSSESTVSRIRTEHFPLTLESARPSHTSQYLCASSGSGGFYNEQFFGPGTRLTVL.

This chain uses TRBV29-1 with TRBJ2-5; D gene uncertain. CDR3 length: 11 amino acids. CDR1 SQVTM and CDR2 ANQGSEA come from the germline V gene. V dropped 5 bases and J dropped 0 bases, with 4 bases sitting between them. CDR3 amino acids: CSVRHQETQYF. In DNA, the CDR3 is TGCAGCGTTCGACACCAAGAGACCCAGTACTTC.

This clone was detected a few times. The CDR3 nucleotides read TGCGCCAGCAGCCAAGGTCTGAGAACAGGTGGTATGAACACTGAAGCTTTCTTT. It encodes CASSQGLRTGGMNTEAFF. The chain carries TRBV4-1 and TRBJ1-1; tentatively, D is TRBD1 (5 bases). This CDR3 is built from 18 residues. The V gene lost 1 base and the J gene lost 0 bases, with 18 bases spanning the gap. Germline V gene sequence: CDR1 MGHRA, CDR2 YSYEKL.

The V and J genes are TRBV11-2 and TRBJ2-3; maybe TRBD2 (5 bases). Germline CDR1 reads SGHAT; CDR2 reads FQNNGV. V lost 5 bases to trimming and J lost 5 bases, with 20 bases between them. CDR3 length: 16 residues. The CDR3 DNA is TGTGCCAGCAGCCCCCGACTGGCGGGTGGTAGAGATACGCAGTATTTT. It translates to CASSPRLAGGRDTQYF.

V gene TRBV30 combines with J gene TRBJ1-5; 8 bases match TRBD1. Germline CDR1 GTSNPN, CDR2 SVGIG (reference sequence). The CDR3 runs to 12 residues. The J segment lost 4 bases and the V segment lost 6 bases, leaving 2 bases of the junction unmatched. The CDR3 protein is CACYRGNQPQHF. CDR3 coding DNA: TGTGCCTGCTACAGGGGGAATCAGCCCCAGCATTTT.

To note about this clone: One junction end disagrees with the germline gene, perhaps due to a read error. This chain links TRBV20-1 with TRBJ1-2; tentative D call: TRBD1 (5 bases). CDR3 length: 10 residues. Germline assignment: CDR1 DFQATT and CDR2 SNEGSKA (reference sequence). CDR3 amino acids: CSAGGSGIHF. CDR3 DNA: TGCAGTGCTGGGGGGTCAGGAATCCACTTC.

This clone was detected only a few times. The genes are TRBV2 and TRBJ2-1; the D gene could be TRBD1 or TRBD2 (5 bases each). This CDR3 is 15 amino acids long. V was pared by 7 bases and J by 0 bases, with 13 bases between. Germline V lookup: CDR1 SNHLY, CDR2 FYNNEI. DNA for the CDR3: TGTGCCAGCAAAGGGACCTCCAGCTCCTACAATGAGCAGTTCTTC. Its translation: CASKGTSSSYNEQFF. The full variable domain, in which reference TRBV2 and TRBJ2-1 provide the parts outside the CDR3, is EPEVTQTPSHQVTQMGQEVILRCVPISNHLYFYWYRQILGQKVEFLVSFYNNEISEKSEIFDDQFSVERPDGSNFTLKIRSTKLEDSAMYFCASKGTSSSYNEQFFGPGTRLTVL.

The chain combines TRBV13 with TRBJ2-3; D ambiguous. Germline CDR1 reads PRHDT; CDR2 reads FYEKMQ (reference sequence). V was pared by 10 bases and J by 2 bases, with 13 bases between. This CDR3 has 13 residues. Here the CDR3 DNA reads TGTGCCACCGGACCAGATCCCACAGATACGCAGTATTTT. This codes for CATGPDPTDTQYF. Full variable domain (remainder filled in from reference TRBV13 and TRBJ2-3): AAGVIQSPRHLIKEKRETATLKCYPIPRHDTVYWYQQGPGQDPQFLISFYEKMQSDKGSIPDRFSAQQFSDYHSELNMSSLELGDSALYFCATGPDPTDTQYFGPGTRLTVL.

The chain employs TRBV30 and TRBJ1-4; D possibly corresponds to TRBD1 (6 bases). CDR3 size: 14 residues. CDR1 and CDR2 from the germline V gene are GTSNPN and SVGIG (reference sequence). V was shortened by 2 bases and J by 4 bases, with 11 bases between the two germline ends. The CDR3 loop is CAWSLTGNNEKLFF. CDR3 DNA: TGTGCCTGGAGTTTAACAGGGAATAATGAAAAACTGTTTTTT.

This clone was seen a few times. V gene TRBV25-1 combines with J gene TRBJ1-1; TRBD1 might be the D (6 bases). The CDR3 is made up of 13 amino acids. V was clipped by 8 bases and J by 4 bases, with 14 bases between them. CDR1 is MGHDK, CDR2 SYGVNS, per germline. CDR3 sequence reads: CASQTGVFTEAFF. The CDR3 nucleotides read TGTGCCAGCCAGACAGGAGTATTCACTGAAGCTTTCTTT.

The chain couples TRBV5-6 to TRBJ2-3; 9 bases fit TRBD2. The germline CDR1 and CDR2 sequences are SGHDT and YYEEEE. This CDR3 contains 16 residues. The ends lost 4 bases at V and 0 bases at J; junction bases unmatched: 6. The chain's CDR3 is CASSRSGGPSTDTQYF. DNA of the CDR3: TGTGCCAGCAGCCGGAGCGGGGGGCCTAGCACAGATACGCAGTATTTT. Variable domain in full (rest from reference TRBV5-6 and TRBJ2-3): DAGVTQSPTHLIKTRGQQVTLRCSPKSGHDTVSWYQQALGQGPQFIFQYYEEEERQRGNFPDRFSGHQFPNYSSELNVNALLLGDSALYLCASSRSGGPSTDTQYFGPGTRLTVL.

This sequence joins TRBV29-1 and TRBJ1-2, with 7 bases identical to TRBD1. V shed 7 bases, J shed 1 base, and the junction held 3 bases outside the gene matches. The CDR3 sequence is 12 residues long. Germline-derived CDR1 and CDR2 are SQVTM and ANQGSEA. CDR3 protein: CSAGDSNYGYTF. In nucleotides, the CDR3 is TGCAGCGCTGGGGACAGTAACTATGGCTACACCTTC.

This sequence joins TRBV25-1 and TRBJ1-2, with TRBD1 as a possible D gene (6 bases). This CDR3 has 12 residues. Per germline, CDR1 MGHDK and CDR2 SYGVNS. V gave up 2 bases and J gave up 9 bases, with 10 bases separating them. The CDR3 is CASSEGGLSYTF. In nucleotides, the CDR3 is TGTGCCAGCAGTGAAGGGGGGCTGAGCTACACCTTC.

This clone showed up just a few times. CDR3 residues: CAWSVGDRVTGNTIYF. The CDR3 bases are TGTGCCTGGAGTGTAGGGGACAGGGTCACTGGAAACACCATATATTTT. The chain combines TRBV30 with TRBJ1-3; 9 nucleotides line up with TRBD1. This CDR3 region has 16 residues. The germline CDR1 and CDR2 sequences are GTSNPN and SVGIG (reference sequence). J gave up 2 bases and V 0 bases, and 5 bases lay outside the gene matches.